The sequence of this TCR beta chain was determined in a study of OX40 agonist ivuxolimab in advanced cancers. Looking at the study overall: The patients' treatment was ivuxolimab, an agonistic anti-OX40 (CD134) antibody.

Clones were read by immunoSEQ multiplex PCR, and TCRdb kept only the in-frame ones, dropping some. This sample has tens of thousands of clones, with roughly 91% found just once. Study-level results: Among some nonresponders, normalized T-cell clonal expansion was also low. On average, CD8+ T cells had more expanded clones than CD4+.

Losses at the gene ends were 1 base for V and 1 base for J; bases not matched to a gene: 10. From germline, CDR1 is MNHNS and CDR2 SASEGT. CDR3 length: 18 residues. Autoimmune disease history or systemic immunosuppression led to patient exclusion. About this clone itself: The antigen remains unidentified.

The sequences come from CD4+ or CD8+ T cells sorted from blood, collected in a trial of the OX40 agonist ivuxolimab. This chain uses TRBV6-1 with TRBJ1-5; 7 nucleotides agree with TRBD1. This sequence originates from an adult with an advanced solid tumor such as melanoma, head and neck, liver or kidney cancer. CDR3: CASSEGISGTDSNQPQHF. CDR3 sequence (DNA): TGTGCCAGCAGTGAAGGTATATCCGGGACAGACAGCAATCAGCCCCAGCATTTT.